This T cell receptor beta chain was identified during a study of vaccination and CD4 T cells after COVID-19. On the study more broadly: Six males and four females, two Hispanic, made up the convalescents. Blood was drawn a median 72 days post second dose, range 14 to 241. Overlapping SARS-CoV-2, HCoV-NL63, HCoV-OC43 and HCoV-229E spike peptides stimulated the cells.

The CDR3 extends over 18 amino acids. Per germline, CDR1 LNHDA and CDR2 SQIVND (reference sequence). V was pared by 4 bases and J by 1 base, with 17 bases between. Sequenced with the Oncomine TCR Beta short-read assay was DNA taken from cultured CD4+ T cells. TCRdb called the PCR reads again in MiXCR, with one record for every CDR3 protein. The sample comprises approximately 11,000 distinct CDR3 sequences, under 35% of which are singletons, and more than 20% rests with the top ten. Comment on this clonotype: Its antigen is as yet unknown.

Treatment meaning: roughly 11-day PBMC culture with coronavirus spike peptide pools or control peptides (ViraFEST assay). J is TRBJ2-6 and V is TRBV19; maybe TRBD1 (6 bases). This TCR was sampled from a human donor with COVID-19. The source material was cultured CD4+ T cells from blood. The CDR3 DNA sequence: TGTGCCAGTAGTACACCACAGGGACCTTTTTCTGGGGCCAACGTCCTGACTTTC. This translates into CASSTPQGPFSGANVLTF.